These 9 T cell receptor beta chains originate from one sample sequenced in a study of blood T cell repertoires in COVID-19. Generated by immunoSEQ multiplex PCR, the TCRdb table keeps only in-frame clones and is missing some. Among some 300,000 clones listed, 70% to 90% were seen once. Sequenced: peripheral blood. Receptors were obtained from a woman between 50 and 59 years old with COVID-19, enrolled during active disease.

The chain employs TRBV19 and TRBJ2-7, with D possibly TRBD2 on 5 matching bases. Germline-derived CDR1 and CDR2 are LNHDA and SQIVND (reference sequence). V was shortened by 5 bases and J by 3 bases, with 8 bases between the two germline ends. The CDR3 extends over 12 amino acids. CDR3 coding DNA: TGTGCCAGTAGTGAGGGCTACTACGAGCAGTACTTC. Translating gives CASSEGYYEQYF.

The gene calls are TRBV2 and TRBJ1-6, with D tentatively TRBD1 (5 bases). Germline CDR1 and CDR2: SNHLY and FYNNEI. The CDR3 length is 16 residues. V lost 4 bases, J lost 0 bases, and 10 bases lay in between. The CDR3 nucleotides are TGTGCCAGCAGTGCGGGGGGGTTCTCCTATAATTCACCCCTCCACTTT. Protein: CASSAGGFSYNSPLHF.

The rearrangement links TRBV6-5 to TRBJ2-7; the D is unclear. V was pared by 2 bases and J by 6 bases, with 14 bases between. The germline gives CDR1 MNHEY, CDR2 SVGAGI. The CDR3 contains 14 residues. The CDR3 here is CASSYDFRPGEQYF. The CDR3, as DNA: TGTGCCAGCAGTTACGACTTCCGCCCGGGCGAGCAGTACTTC.

The rearrangement joins TRBV27 to TRBJ2-1; D gene unclear. Looked up from germline, CDR1 is MNHEY and CDR2 is SMNVEV (reference sequence). V lost 8 bases to trimming and J lost 7 bases, with 9 bases between them. The CDR3 runs to 11 residues. The CDR3 here is CASFRGNEQFF. The CDR3 DNA reads as TGTGCCAGCTTTAGAGGTAATGAGCAGTTCTTC.

The CDR3 sequence is CASSRGRGSTNEKLFF. CDR3 bases: TGTGCCAGCAGCCGGGGAAGGGGGTCAACTAATGAAAAACTGTTTTTT. The chain combines TRBV7-9 with TRBJ1-4, with a possible D match to TRBD1 (6 bases). From germline, CDR1 is SEHNR and CDR2 FQNEAQ (reference sequence). Trimming removed 5 bases at V and 0 bases at J, with 13 bases between. The CDR3 is 16 amino acids.

The chain employs TRBV2 and TRBJ2-3; TRBD1 agrees at 9 bases. V lost 9 bases, J lost 3 bases, and 7 bases stayed unmatched. This CDR3 region has 14 residues. Looked up from germline, CDR1 is SNHLY and CDR2 is FYNNEI. This CDR3 reads CARSGTGMTDTQYF. The CDR3 DNA follows: TGTGCCAGATCCGGGACAGGGATGACAGATACGCAGTATTTT.

This chain uses TRBV3-1 (or the pseudogene TRBV3-2) with TRBJ2-1; TRBD2 might be the D (5 bases). CDR1 is LGHDT, CDR2 YNNKEL, per germline (reference sequence). Trimming took 1 base from V and 0 from J, leaving 7 bases between them. The CDR3 length is 15 residues. The DNA of the CDR3 is TGTGCCAGCAGCCAAGTTCTAGCCTCCTACAATGAGCAGTTCTTC. Translating gives CASSQVLASYNEQFF.

J is TRBJ2-7 and V is TRBV27; tentatively, D is TRBD2 (6 bases). CDR1 is MNHEY, CDR2 SMNVEV, per germline (reference sequence). The CDR3 is 14 amino acids. Trimming left V 2 bases short and J 4 bases short, with 12 bases between. The CDR3 region is CASSLRRESYEQYF. CDR3 nucleotides: TGTGCCAGCAGTTTAAGGAGGGAGAGTTACGAGCAGTACTTC.

This chain joins TRBV6-2 or TRBV6-3 and TRBJ2-6, with 10 bases matching TRBD1. V gave up 2 bases and J gave up 1 base; unmatched junction bases: 5. The CDR3 is 18 residues long. Germline lookup yields CDR1 MNHEY and CDR2 SVGEGT. Written as DNA, the CDR3 is TGTGCCAGCAGTTACCCCGGGACAGGGGTATCTGGGGCCAACGTCCTGACTTTC. Protein sequence: CASSYPGTGVSGANVLTF.